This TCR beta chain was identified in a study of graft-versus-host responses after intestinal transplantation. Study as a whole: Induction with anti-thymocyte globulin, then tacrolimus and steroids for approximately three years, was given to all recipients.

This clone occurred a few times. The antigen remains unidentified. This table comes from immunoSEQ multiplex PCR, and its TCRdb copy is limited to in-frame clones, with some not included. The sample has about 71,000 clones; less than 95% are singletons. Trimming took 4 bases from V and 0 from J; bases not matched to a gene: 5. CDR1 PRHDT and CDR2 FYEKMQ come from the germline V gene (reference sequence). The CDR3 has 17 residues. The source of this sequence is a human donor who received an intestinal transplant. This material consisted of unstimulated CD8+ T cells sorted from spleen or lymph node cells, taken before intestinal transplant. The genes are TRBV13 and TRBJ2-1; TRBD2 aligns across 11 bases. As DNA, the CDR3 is TGTGCCAGCAGCTCCCGACTAGCGGGGTTCTCCTACAATGAGCAGTTCTTC. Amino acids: CASSSRLAGFSYNEQFF.